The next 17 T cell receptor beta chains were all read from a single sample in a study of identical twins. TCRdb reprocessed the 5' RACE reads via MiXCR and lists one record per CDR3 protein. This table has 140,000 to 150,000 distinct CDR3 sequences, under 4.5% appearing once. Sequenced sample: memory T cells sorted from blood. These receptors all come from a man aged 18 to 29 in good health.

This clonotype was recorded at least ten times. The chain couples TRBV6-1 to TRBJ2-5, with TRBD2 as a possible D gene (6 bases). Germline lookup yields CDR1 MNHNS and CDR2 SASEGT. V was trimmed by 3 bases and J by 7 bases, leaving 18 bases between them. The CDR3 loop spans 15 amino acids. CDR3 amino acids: CASSEETRARVTQYF. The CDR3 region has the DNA TGTGCCAGCAGTGAGGAGACTAGGGCCAGAGTGACCCAGTACTTC.

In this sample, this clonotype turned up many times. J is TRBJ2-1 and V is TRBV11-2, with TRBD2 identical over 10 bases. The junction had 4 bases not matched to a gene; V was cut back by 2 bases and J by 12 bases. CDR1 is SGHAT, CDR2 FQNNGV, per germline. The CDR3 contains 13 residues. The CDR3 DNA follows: TGTGCCAGCAGCTTACAGCGGGAGGGCCGGCAGTTCTTC. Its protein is CASSLQREGRQFF.

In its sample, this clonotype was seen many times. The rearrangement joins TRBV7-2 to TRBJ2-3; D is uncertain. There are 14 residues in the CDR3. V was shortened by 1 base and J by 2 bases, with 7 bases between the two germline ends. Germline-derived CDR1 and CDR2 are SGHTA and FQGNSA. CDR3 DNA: TGTGCCAGCAGCTTAGTGGATCACACAGATACGCAGTATTTT. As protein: CASSLVDHTDTQYF.

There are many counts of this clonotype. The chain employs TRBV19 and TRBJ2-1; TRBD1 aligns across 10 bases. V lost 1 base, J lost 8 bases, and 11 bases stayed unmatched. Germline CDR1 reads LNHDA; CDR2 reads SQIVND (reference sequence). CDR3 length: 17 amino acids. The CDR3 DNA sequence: TGTGCCAGTAGTATAGCATCTGGGGACAGGGGTATGGATGAGCAGTTCTTC. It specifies CASSIASGDRGMDEQFF.

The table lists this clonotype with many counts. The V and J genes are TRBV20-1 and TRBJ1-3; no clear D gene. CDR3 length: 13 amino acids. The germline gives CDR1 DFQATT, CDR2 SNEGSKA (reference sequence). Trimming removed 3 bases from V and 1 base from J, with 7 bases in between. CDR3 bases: TGCAGTGCTAGTGAGGGTTCTGGAAACACCATATATTTT. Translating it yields CSASEGSGNTIYF.

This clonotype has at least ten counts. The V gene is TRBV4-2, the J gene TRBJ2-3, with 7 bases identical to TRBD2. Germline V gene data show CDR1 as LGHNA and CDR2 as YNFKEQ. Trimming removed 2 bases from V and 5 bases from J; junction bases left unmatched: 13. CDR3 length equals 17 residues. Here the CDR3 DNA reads TGTGCCAGCAGCCAATCAGGGTTCGCGGGAGAGGGAGATACGCAGTATTTT. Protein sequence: CASSQSGFAGEGDTQYF.

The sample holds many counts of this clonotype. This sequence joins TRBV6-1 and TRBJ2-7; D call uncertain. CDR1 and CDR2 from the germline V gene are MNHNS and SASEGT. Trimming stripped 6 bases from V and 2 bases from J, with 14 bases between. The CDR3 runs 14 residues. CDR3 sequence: CASSSREVAYEQYF. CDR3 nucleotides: TGTGCCAGCAGCAGCAGAGAGGTCGCCTACGAGCAGTACTTC.

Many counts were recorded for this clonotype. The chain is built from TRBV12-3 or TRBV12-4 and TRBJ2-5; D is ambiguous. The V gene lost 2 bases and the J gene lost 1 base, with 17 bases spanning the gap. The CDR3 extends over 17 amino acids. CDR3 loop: CASSLLVSTSSQETQYF. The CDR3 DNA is TGTGCCAGCAGTTTACTTGTTAGCACCTCCAGCCAAGAGACCCAGTACTTC.

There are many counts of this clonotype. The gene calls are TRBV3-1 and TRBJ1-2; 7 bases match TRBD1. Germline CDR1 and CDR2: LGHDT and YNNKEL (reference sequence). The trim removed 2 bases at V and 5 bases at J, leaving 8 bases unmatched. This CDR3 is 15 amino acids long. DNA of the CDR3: TGTGCCAGCAGCCAATTAAGGGGGCTAAATTATGGCTACACCTTC. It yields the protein CASSQLRGLNYGYTF. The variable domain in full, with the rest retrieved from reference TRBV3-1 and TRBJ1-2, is DTAVSQTPKYLVTQMGNDKSIKCEQNLGHDTMYWYKQDSKKFLKIMFSYNNKELIINETVPNRFSPKSPDKAHLNLHINSLELGDSAVYFCASSQLRGLNYGYTFGSGTRLTVV.

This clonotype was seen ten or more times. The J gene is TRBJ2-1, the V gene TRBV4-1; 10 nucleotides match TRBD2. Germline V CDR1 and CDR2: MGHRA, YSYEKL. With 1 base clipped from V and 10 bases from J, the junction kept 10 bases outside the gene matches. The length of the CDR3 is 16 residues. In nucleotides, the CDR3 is TGCGCCAGCAGCCAAGGGACTAGCGGAGCCCCCGGGGAGCAGTTCTTC. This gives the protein CASSQGTSGAPGEQFF.

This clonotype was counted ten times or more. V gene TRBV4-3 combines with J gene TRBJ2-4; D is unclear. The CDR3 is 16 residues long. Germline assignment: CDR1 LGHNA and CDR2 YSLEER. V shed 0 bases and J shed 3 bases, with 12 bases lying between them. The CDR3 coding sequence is TGCGCCAGCAGCCAAGAACTCAACCCAGGCAAAAACATTCAGTACTTC. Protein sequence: CASSQELNPGKNIQYF.

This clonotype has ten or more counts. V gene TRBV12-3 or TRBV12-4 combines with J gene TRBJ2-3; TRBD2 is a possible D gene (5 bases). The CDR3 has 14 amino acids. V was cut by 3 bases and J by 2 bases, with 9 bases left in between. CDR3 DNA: TGTGCCAGCAGTTTGCAGCGGTCCACAGATACGCAGTATTTT. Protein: CASSLQRSTDTQYF.

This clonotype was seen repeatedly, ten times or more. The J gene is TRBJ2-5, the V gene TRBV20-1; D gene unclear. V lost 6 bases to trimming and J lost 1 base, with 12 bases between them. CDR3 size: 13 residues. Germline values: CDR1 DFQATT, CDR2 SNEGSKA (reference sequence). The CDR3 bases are TGCAGTGCAAAAAGGACGGTCCAAGAGACCCAGTACTTC. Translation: CSAKRTVQETQYF.

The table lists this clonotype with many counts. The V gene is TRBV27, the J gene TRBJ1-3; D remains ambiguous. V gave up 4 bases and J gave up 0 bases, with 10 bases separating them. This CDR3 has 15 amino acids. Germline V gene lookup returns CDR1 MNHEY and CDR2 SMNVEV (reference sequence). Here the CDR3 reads CASSSTFDSGNTIYF. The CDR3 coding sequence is TGTGCCAGCAGTTCAACCTTTGACTCTGGAAACACCATATATTTT.

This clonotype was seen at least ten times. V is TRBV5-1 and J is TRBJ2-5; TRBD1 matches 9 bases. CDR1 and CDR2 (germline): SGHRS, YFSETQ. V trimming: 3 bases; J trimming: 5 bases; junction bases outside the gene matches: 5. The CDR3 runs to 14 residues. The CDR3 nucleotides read TGCGCCAGCAGCTCGGGACAGGGAGAGGAGACCCAGTACTTC. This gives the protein CASSSGQGEETQYF.

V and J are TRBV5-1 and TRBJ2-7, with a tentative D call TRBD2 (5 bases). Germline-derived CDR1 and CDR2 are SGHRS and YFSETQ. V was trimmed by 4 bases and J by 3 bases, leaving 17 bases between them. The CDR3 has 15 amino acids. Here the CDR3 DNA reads TGCGCCAGCAGCCAAACCCGAGGGAGTTACTACGAGCAGTACTTC. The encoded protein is CASSQTRGSYYEQYF.

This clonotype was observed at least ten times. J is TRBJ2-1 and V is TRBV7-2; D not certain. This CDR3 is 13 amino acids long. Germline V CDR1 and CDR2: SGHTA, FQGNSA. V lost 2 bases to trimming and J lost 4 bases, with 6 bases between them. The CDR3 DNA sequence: TGTGCCAGCAGCTTATACCAATACAATGAGCAGTTCTTC. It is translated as CASSLYQYNEQFF.